Listed below are T cell receptor beta chains from one sample, sequenced in a study of blood T cell repertoires in COVID-19. Profiled with immunoSEQ multiplex PCR; TCRdb holds only in-frame clones, not every one. The top ten clones hold around 25% of a sample with over 85,000 clones, more than 65% of them seen once. The sequenced sample was peripheral blood. The source is a man in his fifties or sixties with acute or convalescent COVID-19. The CDR3 runs from the conserved cysteine through the conserved F or W. A D gene is named only where the DNA matches it firmly. Clone size, where shown, is once, few, many, or a class for clones that have expanded.

DNA: TGTGCCAGCAGCCAAGATTGGGGACAGGGTGTCTCTGGAAACACCATATATTTT; CDR3: CASSQDWGQGVSGNTIYF; V: TRBV3-1/TRBV3-2; size: .; D: TRBD1; J: TRBJ1-3
DNA: TGCGCCAGCAGCCAAGATGAGGCGCGTGCAACTAATGAAAAACTGTTTTTT; CDR3: CASSQDEARATNEKLFF; V: TRBV4-1; size: .; D: .; J: TRBJ1-4
DNA: TGTGCCAGCGAGAGGGGGACAGGGGGCAATCAGCCCCAGCATTTT; CDR3: CASERGTGGNQPQHF; V: TRBV2; size: .; D: TRBD1; J: TRBJ1-5
DNA: TGTGCCAGCAGTAAGACGACAGAGATTAATGAAAAACTGTTTTTT; CDR3: CASSKTTEINEKLFF; V: TRBV2; size: once; D: .; J: TRBJ1-4
DNA: TGTGCCAGCAGCTTTTCAGATACCTCTTACAATGAGCAGTTCTTC; CDR3: CASSFSDTSYNEQFF; V: TRBV7-2; size: .; D: .; J: TRBJ2-1
DNA: TGCGCCAGCAGCCAAGTCCCGGGACAGGGGGCGGACACCTTC; CDR3: CASSQVPGQGADTF; V: TRBV4-3; size: .; D: TRBD1; J: TRBJ1-2
DNA: TGTGCCAGCAGCCAATCAGCGGGCCCTATGTTGAATACGCAGTATTTT; CDR3: CASSQSAGPMLNTQYF; V: TRBV3-1/TRBV3-2; size: .; D: .; J: TRBJ2-3
DNA: TGCGCCAGCAGCCAGGCCGCAAGAAGTGCAGAGACCCAGTACTTC; CDR3: CASSQAARSAETQYF; V: TRBV4-3; size: .; D: .; J: TRBJ2-5
DNA: TGCGCCAGCAGCCAAGATAGGGGTACGGAGCCCCAGCATTTT; CDR3: CASSQDRGTEPQHF; V: TRBV4-3; size: .; D: .; J: TRBJ1-5
DNA: TGTGCCAGCAGTTACTGGGGGACTAGCGGTGTTAATGAGCAGTTCTTC; CDR3: CASSYWGTSGVNEQFF; V: TRBV6-2/TRBV6-3; size: once; D: TRBD2; J: TRBJ2-1
DNA: TGTGCCACCAGCGGAGGGGGGACAGGCGCCTTGTTTTTT; CDR3: CATSGGGTGALFF; V: TRBV15; size: .; D: TRBD1; J: TRBJ1-4
DNA: TGTGCCAGTAGTTCAATGGACAGGGGATCAGATACGCAGTATTTT; CDR3: CASSSMDRGSDTQYF; V: TRBV19; size: .; D: TRBD1; J: TRBJ2-3
DNA: TGTGCCAGCAGGGGACAGCAGACCTACGAGCAGTACTTC; CDR3: CASRGQQTYEQYF; V: TRBV2; size: few; D: TRBD1; J: TRBJ2-7
DNA: TGTGCCAGTAGGACCTCGCGGGGAGGCTCCTACAATGAGCAGTTCTTC; CDR3: CASRTSRGGSYNEQFF; V: TRBV19; size: once; D: .; J: TRBJ2-1
DNA: TGTGCCAGCAGTTCCCCTGCGAGGTATGGCTACACCTTC; CDR3: CASSSPARYGYTF; V: TRBV28; size: .; D: .; J: TRBJ1-2
DNA: TGCGCCAGCAGCCAAGATCTCGTCAGGGGGCGTTCACCCCTCCACTTT; CDR3: CASSQDLVRGRSPLHF; V: TRBV4-1; size: .; D: TRBD1; J: TRBJ1-6
DNA: TGTGCCAGTACCCGTGGACACTCCGCCTATGGCTACACCTTC; CDR3: CASTRGHSAYGYTF; V: TRBV19; size: .; D: .; J: TRBJ1-2
DNA: TGTGCCAGCAGCCGCAGACAGGCCGCGAAAGAGACCCAGTACTTC; CDR3: CASSRRQAAKETQYF; V: TRBV11-2; size: .; D: .; J: TRBJ2-5
DNA: TGTGCCAGCAGCCCGGGGGGGGCCGGCCAGCCCCAGCATTTT; CDR3: CASSPGGAGQPQHF; V: TRBV7-2; size: .; D: .; J: TRBJ1-5
DNA: TGTGCCAGCAGCGATTCGGCGGGGGGCGAGACCGGGGAGCTGTTTTTT; CDR3: CASSDSAGGETGELFF; V: TRBV5-4; size: .; D: TRBD2; J: TRBJ2-2
DNA: TGTGCCAGCAGTGACTCTGGGGGCCGGGGTTATGGCTACACCTTC; CDR3: CASSDSGGRGYGYTF; V: TRBV6-4; size: .; D: .; J: TRBJ1-2
DNA: TGTGCCAGCACACGGACAGGGGAGTACGGGGCCCAGCATTTT; CDR3: CASTRTGEYGAQHF; V: TRBV2; size: once; D: TRBD1; J: TRBJ1-5
DNA: TGTGCCAGCTCACCACCAGGGGCCAATAATGAAAAACTGTTTTTT; CDR3: CASSPPGANNEKLFF; V: TRBV18; size: .; D: .; J: TRBJ1-4
DNA: TGTGCCAGCAGTCTTTTAATACAGGGTAGTCAGCCCCAGCATTTT; CDR3: CASSLLIQGSQPQHF; V: TRBV28; size: .; D: .; J: TRBJ1-5
DNA: TGTGCCAGCAGTTCAGGGGGTTCGGGCACTGAAGCTTTCTTT; CDR3: CASSSGGSGTEAFF; V: TRBV28; size: .; D: TRBD1; J: TRBJ1-1
DNA: TGTGCCAGCAGCCGAAAGACAGTTCTTATGAACACTGAAGCTTTCTTT; CDR3: CASSRKTVLMNTEAFF; V: TRBV3-1/TRBV3-2; size: .; D: .; J: TRBJ1-1
DNA: TGTGCCAGCAGTTATGAGGGTTCCTACAATGAGCAGTTCTTC; CDR3: CASSYEGSYNEQFF; V: TRBV6-5; size: .; D: .; J: TRBJ2-1
DNA: TGCGCCAGTAGTGGTGTCTCTAGCGGGGTTCAGAACACCGGGGAGCTGTTTTTT; CDR3: CASSGVSSGVQNTGELFF; V: TRBV5-1; size: .; D: TRBD2; J: TRBJ2-2
DNA: TGTGCCAGCAGCTTAAGAAAGCAGGGGGCGGTTGAGCAGTTCTTC; CDR3: CASSLRKQGAVEQFF; V: TRBV7-9; size: .; D: TRBD1; J: TRBJ2-1